This T cell receptor (beta chain) comes out of a study of T cells in Graves' hyperthyroidism and ophthalmopathy. Amplified regions were TCR beta CDR3 sequences from RNA transcripts. The HTBI primer set served for first-round RT-PCR of the TCR CDR3. TCRdb recomputed calls from the multiplex PCR reads with MiXCR, one row per CDR3 protein. The sample lists about 380,000 distinct CDR3 sequences, approximately 15% occurring once. V lost 3 bases to trimming and J lost 4 bases, with 3 bases between them. Germline V gene sequence: CDR1 MDHEN, CDR2 SYDVKM. The CDR3 extends over 12 amino acids. This clonotype has ten or more counts.

The sample consisted of blood. This receptor was taken from a woman aged 55-70 years with Graves' hyperthyroidism. The chain combines TRBV28 with TRBJ1-4, with D hard to call. CDR3 DNA: TGTGCCAGCAGTTTGGTTAATGAAAAACTGTTTTTT. Translation: CASSLVNEKLFF.